The 23 T cell receptor beta chains presented below share a single source sample, sequenced in a study of regulatory T cells in long-lasting Graves disease. In building TCR beta libraries, iRepertoire HTBI primers were used together with Arm-PCR of CDR3 regions. TCRdb fed the multiplex PCR reads into MiXCR, producing one record per CDR3 protein. The table includes 600,000 to 850,000 distinct CDR3 sequences, roughly 30% detected once. The time point is: persistent/refractory GD, antithyroid drugs over 5 years with positive TRAb. Extracted RNA from PBMCs served as the source of the TCR library. This material consisted of peripheral blood mononuclear cells (PBMCs), taken when the disease was refractory, from a patient treated with antithyroid drugs. These receptor sequences come from a female donor with Graves disease.

A few counts support this clonotype. V is TRBV20-1 and J is TRBJ2-7, with no clear D. Germline V CDR1 and CDR2: DFQATT, SNEGSKA (reference sequence). Trimming stripped 1 base from V and 6 bases from J, with 13 bases between. The CDR3 is 13 amino acids. CDR3 region: CSARVSPQAEQYF. The CDR3 DNA follows: TGCAGTGCTAGAGTCTCCCCCCAAGCCGAGCAGTACTTC.

The table lists this clonotype with a few counts. This sequence joins TRBV30 and TRBJ2-7, with 10 bases lining up with TRBD1. The ends lost 4 bases at V and 0 bases at J; junction bases unmatched: 6. CDR1 and CDR2 (germline): GTSNPN, SVGIG (reference sequence). The CDR3 is 15 residues long. In DNA, the CDR3 is TGTGCCTGGACGCCGGGACAGGGGCTCTCCTACGAGCAGTACTTC. It codes for CAWTPGQGLSYEQYF. Full variable domain (outside the CDR3, taken from reference TRBV30 and TRBJ2-7): SQTIHQWPATLVQPVGSPLSLECTVEGTSNPNLYWYRQAAGRGLQLLFYSVGIGQISSEVPQNLSASRPQDRQFILSSKKLLLSDSGFYLCAWTPGQGLSYEQYFGPGTRLTVT.

About this clonotype: A much more abundant neighbour one base away suggests this may be a read error. This sequence joins TRBV27 and TRBJ1-6; D gene ambiguous. Germline CDR1 MNHEY, CDR2 SMNVEV (reference sequence). With 5 bases removed from V and 5 bases from J, the gap between germline ends came to 7 bases. This CDR3 spans 13 amino acids. CDR3: CASSAANNSPLHF. The DNA of the CDR3 is TGTGCCAGCAGTGCAGCGAATAATTCACCCCTCCACTTT.

The chain uses TRBV12-3 or TRBV12-4 and TRBJ2-3; TRBD2 is a possible D gene (7 bases). V shed 7 bases and J shed 7 bases, with 21 bases lying between them. The CDR3 extends over 15 amino acids. For the CDR3, the DNA is TGTGCCAGCACCCCAGTGGCCAGGGGAGGGTATACGCAGTATTTT. Amino acids: CASTPVARGGYTQYF.

The chain employs TRBV6-1 and TRBJ1-1; D gene ambiguous. The V end lost 4 bases, the J end lost 1 base, and 10 bases lay between the germline ends. CDR3 length equals 14 residues. CDR1 and CDR2 from the germline V gene are MNHNS and SASEGT. The CDR3 is CASSVQSANTEAFF. CDR3 bases: TGTGCCAGCAGTGTCCAGTCTGCGAACACTGAAGCTTTCTTT.

This clonotype showed up just a few times. V and J are TRBV5-1 and TRBJ1-2; D is undetermined. Germline CDR1 and CDR2: SGHRS and YFSETQ. This CDR3 comprises 16 residues. The V end lost 5 bases, the J end lost 0 bases, and 17 bases lay between the germline ends. The CDR3 sequence: CASSSDVRLPNYGYTF. CDR3 sequence (DNA): TGCGCCAGCAGTTCGGATGTGAGGCTCCCTAACTATGGCTACACCTTC.

The table lists this clonotype with many counts. An end of the junction differs from the germline gene, which may be a read error. The chain links TRBV2 to TRBJ2-1; the match to TRBD2 covers 7 bases. This CDR3 contains 14 residues. The germline gives CDR1 SNHLY, CDR2 FYNNEI. The CDR3 DNA is TGTGCCAACAGTGTATTTGGGGGGGGTAATGAGCAGTTCTTC. Translating it yields CANSVFGGGNEQFF.

This clonotype showed up many times. The chain couples TRBV12-3 or TRBV12-4 to TRBJ1-4; D gene ambiguous. The germline V and J ends were trimmed by 6 bases and 8 bases, with 13 bases remaining between them. This CDR3 is built from 13 residues. Written as DNA, the CDR3 is TGTGCCAGCAGCCTAGGGTTGTTGGAAAAACTGTTTTTT. Translating gives CASSLGLLEKLFF.

This chain links TRBV11-2 with TRBJ2-1; 10 bases agree with TRBD2. The V gene's germline CDR1 is SGHAT and CDR2 FQNNGV. With 2 bases clipped from V and 8 bases from J, the junction kept 6 bases outside the gene matches. The CDR3 sequence is 15 residues long. The CDR3 reads CASSLFTLAGDEQFF. DNA of the CDR3: TGTGCCAGCAGCTTATTTACTCTAGCGGGAGATGAGCAGTTCTTC.

This clonotype was observed a few times. V is TRBV6-2 or TRBV6-3 and J is TRBJ2-6, with D maybe TRBD1 (7 bases). The germline CDR1 and CDR2 sequences are MNHEY and SVGEGT. The length of the CDR3 is 15 residues. The V and J ends lost 8 bases and 0 bases respectively, with 11 bases between them. CDR3 residues: CASAQGGSGANVLTF. CDR3 sequence (DNA): TGTGCCAGCGCGCAGGGGGGCTCTGGGGCCAACGTCCTGACTTTC.

Only a few counts were recorded for this clonotype. In nucleotides, the CDR3 is TGTGCCAGCAGTTTATTCCTCGGCGACAGGACCTACGAGCAGTACTTC. Encoded protein: CASSLFLGDRTYEQYF. The J gene is TRBJ2-7, the V gene TRBV27, with D possibly being TRBD1 (6 bases). Germline V gives CDR1 MNHEY, CDR2 SMNVEV (reference sequence). The CDR3 totals 16 residues. V was trimmed by 1 base and J by 2 bases, leaving 15 bases between them.

The chain employs TRBV9 and TRBJ2-7, with D perhaps TRBD1 or TRBD2 (6 bases each). The CDR3 runs to 15 residues. Between the trimmed V and J ends, which lost 0 bases and 3 bases, there was a span of 13 bases. Germline-derived CDR1 and CDR2 are SGDLS and YYNGEE. The CDR3: CASSVAAGGVYEQYF. The CDR3 nucleotides are TGTGCCAGCAGCGTAGCTGCCGGGGGCGTCTACGAGCAGTACTTC.

This clonotype was found a few times. The V and J genes are TRBV12-3 or TRBV12-4 and TRBJ1-1; D uncertain. The CDR3 contains 13 residues. V was trimmed by 7 bases and J by 2 bases, leaving 11 bases between them. CDR3 nucleotide sequence: TGTGCCAGCAACTTCGAAGGAAACACTGAAGCTTTCTTT. Its translation is CASNFEGNTEAFF.

As to this clonotype: Being one base from a much bigger clone, this may be a read error. The CDR3 carries no conserved terminal phenylalanine or tryptophan, so it likely arises from a read error. The chain employs TRBV2 and TRBJ2-7; D is uncertain. Germline loops: CDR1 SNHLY, CDR2 FYNNEI. V lost 7 bases and J 2 bases, leaving 15 bases between the germline ends. The CDR3 has 14 residues. The CDR3 DNA is TGTGCCAGCACCGCTCAAGGCTCCACCTACGAGCAGTACCTC. This encodes CASTAQGSTYEQYL.

The chain employs TRBV7-2 and TRBJ1-5; no clear D gene. This CDR3 is built from 14 residues. V lost 5 bases and J 0 bases, leaving 8 bases between the germline ends. The germline CDR1 and CDR2 sequences are SGHTA and FQGNSA. Here the CDR3 DNA reads TGTGCCAGCAGCCTGATAAATAGCAATCAGCCCCAGCATTTT. This gives the protein CASSLINSNQPQHF.

The chain employs TRBV19 and TRBJ2-7; possible D gene TRBD2, 5 bases. Trimming removed 5 bases at V and 6 bases at J, with 32 bases between. The germline CDR1 and CDR2 sequences are LNHDA and SQIVND (reference sequence). The CDR3 sequence is 19 residues long. The CDR3 reads CASSRFVGSPGNPASEQYF. DNA for the CDR3: TGTGCCAGTAGTCGGTTCGTCGGAAGCCCGGGGAACCCAGCCTCCGAGCAGTACTTC.

This clonotype was seen only a few times. The V and J genes are TRBV30 and TRBJ2-4; TRBD1 matches at 8 bases. The germline CDR1 and CDR2 sequences are GTSNPN and SVGIG (reference sequence). Trimming removed 7 bases from V and 9 bases from J; junction bases left unmatched: 5. This CDR3 spans 11 amino acids. In DNA, the CDR3 is TGTGCCTCCCGGACAGGGCCCATTCAGTACTTC. Translating gives CASRTGPIQYF.

A few counts support this clonotype. This chain uses TRBV4-1 with TRBJ1-2, with D uncertain. Trimming took off 4 bases at V and 6 bases at J, with 21 bases between the two ends. The CDR3 length is 16 residues. Germline V lookup: CDR1 MGHRA, CDR2 YSYEKL. The CDR3 sequence is CASSRLLATIPDGYTF. The CDR3 nucleotides read TGCGCCAGCAGCCGTTTACTTGCTACCATCCCAGATGGCTACACCTTC.

The chain is built from TRBV6-1 and TRBJ2-5; D may be TRBD1 (5 bases). Germline CDR1 is MNHNS and CDR2 is SASEGT. V lost 7 bases and J 5 bases, leaving 17 bases between the germline ends. The length of the CDR3 is 14 residues. The CDR3 reads CASTSSGLRETQYF. The CDR3 DNA reads as TGTGCCAGCACCTCTTCAGGGTTGAGGGAGACCCAGTACTTC.

The chain carries TRBV4-1 and TRBJ2-5; maybe TRBD2 (5 bases). Germline loops: CDR1 MGHRA, CDR2 YSYEKL. The CDR3 is 14 residues long. V lost 0 bases to trimming and J lost 4 bases, with 9 bases between them. The CDR3 region has the DNA TGCGCCAGCAGCCAAGAGCCCAGCGGAGAGACCCAGTACTTC. Its translation: CASSQEPSGETQYF.

This rearrangement joins TRBV5-1 to TRBJ1-1; D possibly corresponds to TRBD1 (5 bases). This CDR3 region has 15 residues. CDR1 and CDR2 (germline): SGHRS, YFSETQ. Trimming took 0 bases from V and 5 from J, leaving 14 bases between them. This chain's CDR3 is CASSLGIGRQTEAFF. The CDR3, as DNA: TGCGCCAGCAGCTTGGGTATAGGGCGACAGACTGAAGCTTTCTTT.

This clonotype was counted a few times. V is TRBV20-1 and J is TRBJ1-1; 7 positions match TRBD1. The CDR3 contains 16 residues. Losses at the gene ends were 0 bases for V and 4 bases for J; bases not matched to a gene: 11. Germline CDR1 reads DFQATT; CDR2 reads SNEGSKA (reference sequence). CDR3: CSARDWEGAMGTEAFF. CDR3 bases: TGCAGTGCTAGAGATTGGGAGGGGGCTATGGGCACTGAAGCTTTCTTT.

The chain's CDR3 is CAWSGDSSYNEQFF. DNA of the CDR3: TGTGCCTGGAGCGGGGACAGCTCCTACAATGAGCAGTTCTTC. The chain employs TRBV30 and TRBJ2-1; 7 bases agree with TRBD1. The CDR3 spans 14 residues. V lost 3 bases to trimming and J lost 0 bases; unmatched junction nucleotides: 2. CDR1 and CDR2 (germline): GTSNPN, SVGIG (reference sequence).